These T cell receptor beta chains were read from a single sample in a study of molecular identifiers for immune sequencing clone quantification. One entry per CDR3 protein, called by TCRdb with MiXCR from the PCR reads. The profile shows about 510,000 distinct CDR3 sequences, approximately 25% of them singletons. The sequencing input was naive CD8+ T cells from blood, with Jurkat cell RNA spiked in. These receptors all come from a human donor in good health. Some libraries in this study had Jurkat cell RNA spiked in. Both conserved end residues are part of each CDR3. A D gene is named only where the DNA matches it firmly. Where a row states a size, it is once, few, many or the class of an expanded clone; other rows omit it.

v_gene: TRBV6-5
d_gene: TRBD2
j_gene: TRBJ2-3
abundance: many
CDR3nt: TGTGCCAGCAGTTACTCGCAAGCGGGGGGTACAGATACGCAGTATTTT
CDR3aa: CASSYSQAGGTDTQYF

v_gene: TRBV7-9
d_gene: .
j_gene: TRBJ2-7
abundance: few
CDR3nt: TGTGCCAGCAGCCCAATTCTTTTTACGAGGGAGTCAGGCCACGAGCAGTACTTC
CDR3aa: CASSPILFTRESGHEQYF

v_gene: TRBV20-1
d_gene: .
j_gene: TRBJ2-2
abundance: few
CDR3nt: TGCAGTGCTAGGGCACCGAACGGGGAGCTGTTTTTT
CDR3aa: CSARAPNGELFF

v_gene: TRBV20-1
d_gene: .
j_gene: TRBJ1-1
abundance: .
CDR3nt: TGCAGTGCTCCAGGGATAAACACTGAAGCTTTCTTT
CDR3aa: CSAPGINTEAFF

v_gene: TRBV23-1
d_gene: TRBD1
j_gene: TRBJ1-5
abundance: many
CDR3nt: TGCGCCAGTCCGGGACAGGGCAATCAGCCCCAGCATTTT
CDR3aa: CASPGQGNQPQHF

v_gene: TRBV27
d_gene: TRBD1
j_gene: TRBJ2-3
abundance: many
CDR3nt: TGTGCCAGCAGTTTCGGGGACAGCTTTATGCAGTATTTT
CDR3aa: CASSFGDSFMQYF

v_gene: TRBV6-5
d_gene: TRBD2
j_gene: TRBJ2-7
abundance: few
CDR3nt: TGTGCCAGCAGGCTGGGAGCGGGAGGACACGAGCAGTACTTC
CDR3aa: CASRLGAGGHEQYF

v_gene: TRBV19
d_gene: .
j_gene: TRBJ2-2
abundance: few
CDR3nt: TGTGCCAGTAGTATAGATCGCGGGGAGCTGTTTTTT
CDR3aa: CASSIDRGELFF

v_gene: TRBV11-2
d_gene: .
j_gene: TRBJ2-3
abundance: few
CDR3nt: TGTGCCAGCAGCTTAGGTCGGACATTTGGCACAGATACGCAGTATTTT
CDR3aa: CASSLGRTFGTDTQYF

v_gene: TRBV14
d_gene: TRBD1
j_gene: TRBJ1-3
abundance: few
CDR3nt: TGTGCCAGCAGCCACACTCAGGGGGCCGGAAACACCATATATTTT
CDR3aa: CASSHTQGAGNTIYF

v_gene: TRBV20-1
d_gene: .
j_gene: TRBJ1-1
abundance: few
CDR3nt: TGCAGTGCTAACACGAACACTGAAGCTTTCTTT
CDR3aa: CSANTNTEAFF

v_gene: TRBV4-1
d_gene: TRBD1
j_gene: TRBJ1-6
abundance: few
CDR3nt: TGCGCCAGCAGCCAATTTACAGGGGGCTCCTATAATTCACCCCTCCACTTT
CDR3aa: CASSQFTGGSYNSPLHF

v_gene: TRBV12-3/TRBV12-4
d_gene: TRBD2
j_gene: TRBJ2-3
abundance: few
CDR3nt: TGTGCCAGCAGTCCCCTCCGGACTAGCGCGGGCACAGATACGCAGTATTTT
CDR3aa: CASSPLRTSAGTDTQYF

v_gene: TRBV9
d_gene: .
j_gene: TRBJ1-1
abundance: many
CDR3nt: TGTGCCAGCAGCGTAGGAGAGGGACTTGAAGCTTTCTTT
CDR3aa: CASSVGEGLEAFF

v_gene: TRBV4-3
d_gene: .
j_gene: TRBJ2-7
abundance: few
CDR3nt: TGCGCCAGCAGCCAGGGGACCGCGGCATCCTACGAGCAGTACTTC
CDR3aa: CASSQGTAASYEQYF

v_gene: TRBV12-3/TRBV12-4
d_gene: TRBD2
j_gene: TRBJ2-5
abundance: many
CDR3nt: TGTGCCAGCAGTTCCAGACTAGCGGTACAAGAGACCCAGTACTTC
CDR3aa: CASSSRLAVQETQYF

v_gene: TRBV6-2/TRBV6-3
d_gene: .
j_gene: TRBJ1-1
abundance: .
CDR3nt: TGTGCCAGCAAATTAATAGGGTCGGGGTTCAACACTGAAGCTTTCTTT
CDR3aa: CASKLIGSGFNTEAFF

v_gene: TRBV7-9
d_gene: .
j_gene: TRBJ2-4
abundance: many
CDR3nt: TGTGCCAGCAGCTTGATCGGCGGGACAGTTGGTGACATTCAGTACTTC
CDR3aa: CASSLIGGTVGDIQYF

v_gene: TRBV2
d_gene: .
j_gene: TRBJ1-2
abundance: .
CDR3nt: TGTGCCAGCTCCGTGGGCGGCTACACCTTC
CDR3aa: CASSVGGYTF

v_gene: TRBV20-1
d_gene: TRBD1
j_gene: TRBJ1-2
abundance: many
CDR3nt: TGCAGTGCTAGAGATCTGGACAGGCCCGTCTATGGCTACACCTTC
CDR3aa: CSARDLDRPVYGYTF

v_gene: TRBV6-2/TRBV6-3
d_gene: .
j_gene: TRBJ1-2
abundance: .
CDR3nt: TGTGCGAGCAGGTTTGAGACGGGGAGCGGAGGCTACACCTTC
CDR3aa: CASRFETGSGGYTF

v_gene: TRBV6-5
d_gene: TRBD2
j_gene: TRBJ2-7
abundance: few
CDR3nt: TGTGCCAGCAGCCCACCTCTAGCGGGGGGACTCTACGAGCAGTACTTC
CDR3aa: CASSPPLAGGLYEQYF

v_gene: TRBV12-3/TRBV12-4
d_gene: .
j_gene: TRBJ2-3
abundance: once
CDR3nt: TGTGCCAGCTGTTGGGACGGGCGCACAGATACGCAGTATTTT
CDR3aa: CASCWDGRTDTQYF

v_gene: TRBV4-3
d_gene: .
j_gene: TRBJ2-7
abundance: .
CDR3nt: TGCGCCAGCAGCCAAGACTGGTCACAGGAGATTTACGAGCAGTACTTC
CDR3aa: CASSQDWSQEIYEQYF

v_gene: TRBV4-1
d_gene: .
j_gene: TRBJ2-7
abundance: few
CDR3nt: TGCGCCAGCAGCCAAGTCTCAGGGGTCTACTCCTACGAGCAGTACTTC
CDR3aa: CASSQVSGVYSYEQYF

v_gene: TRBV6-5
d_gene: .
j_gene: TRBJ2-4
abundance: few
CDR3nt: TGTGCCAGCAGTTACGGGGAAAAAAACATTCAGTACTTC
CDR3aa: CASSYGEKNIQYF

v_gene: TRBV19
d_gene: TRBD1
j_gene: TRBJ2-5
abundance: .
CDR3nt: TGTGCCAGTAGACAGGGGACGCGCACCGTCGAGACCCAGTACTTC
CDR3aa: CASRQGTRTVETQYF

v_gene: TRBV19
d_gene: .
j_gene: TRBJ2-7
abundance: .
CDR3nt: TGTGCCAGTAGTATTAAAGGGCGGCACTACGAGCAGTACTTC
CDR3aa: CASSIKGRHYEQYF

v_gene: TRBV19
d_gene: TRBD2
j_gene: TRBJ2-1
abundance: .
CDR3nt: TGTGCCAGTAGTATGGAGGGACTAGCGGGAGAGCAGTTCTTC
CDR3aa: CASSMEGLAGEQFF

v_gene: TRBV29-1
d_gene: .
j_gene: TRBJ1-2
abundance: few
CDR3nt: TGCAGCGTTGAGGGGGAGATCAGCCTCTATGGCTACACCTTC
CDR3aa: CSVEGEISLYGYTF

v_gene: TRBV4-1
d_gene: TRBD1
j_gene: TRBJ2-7
abundance: few
CDR3nt: TGCGCCAGCAGCCTCAATGACAGGGGGGAAGAGCAGTACTTC
CDR3aa: CASSLNDRGEEQYF

v_gene: TRBV19
d_gene: .
j_gene: TRBJ2-4
abundance: many
CDR3nt: TGTGCCAGTAGTATCGGGTCCAGAACCAAAAACATTCAGTACTTC
CDR3aa: CASSIGSRTKNIQYF

v_gene: TRBV20-1
d_gene: TRBD1
j_gene: TRBJ1-1
abundance: few
CDR3nt: TGCAGTGCTAGAGCTAGGACAGGGGAATGCACTGAAGCTTTCTTT
CDR3aa: CSARARTGECTEAFF

v_gene: TRBV3-1
d_gene: TRBD2
j_gene: TRBJ2-7
abundance: few
CDR3nt: TGTGCCAGCAGCCAAGCCGAGCGGGGGGGCCCGTACGAGCAGTACTTC
CDR3aa: CASSQAERGGPYEQYF

v_gene: TRBV7-9
d_gene: .
j_gene: TRBJ2-2
abundance: .
CDR3nt: TGTGCCAGCAGGCACCCGGGACAAAACACCGGGGAGCTGTTTTTT
CDR3aa: CASRHPGQNTGELFF

v_gene: TRBV2
d_gene: .
j_gene: TRBJ1-5
abundance: few
CDR3nt: TGTGCCAGCAGTGGGGCAGAGAGCGATCAGCCCCAGCATTTT
CDR3aa: CASSGAESDQPQHF

v_gene: TRBV12-3/TRBV12-4
d_gene: .
j_gene: TRBJ1-1
abundance: .
CDR3nt: TGTGCCAGCAGTCCCCCGAATCCCACTGAAGCTTTCTTT
CDR3aa: CASSPPNPTEAFF

v_gene: TRBV7-3
d_gene: TRBD1
j_gene: TRBJ2-7
abundance: once
CDR3nt: TGTGCCAGCAGCCCGGGGACAGGGTCGGACGAGCAGTACTTC
CDR3aa: CASSPGTGSDEQYF

v_gene: TRBV6-5
d_gene: .
j_gene: TRBJ2-3
abundance: few
CDR3nt: TGTGCCAGCAGTTACCCGACAGGAGGGGGCACAGATACGCAGTATTTT
CDR3aa: CASSYPTGGGTDTQYF

v_gene: TRBV9
d_gene: .
j_gene: TRBJ1-1
abundance: .
CDR3nt: TGTGCCAGCGGCCCCCCAGAGGGCACTGAAGCTTTCTTT
CDR3aa: CASGPPEGTEAFF

v_gene: TRBV4-1
d_gene: .
j_gene: TRBJ2-3
abundance: many
CDR3nt: TGCGCCAGCACCGGGGTCACAGATACGCAGTATTTT
CDR3aa: CASTGVTDTQYF

v_gene: TRBV11-2
d_gene: TRBD2
j_gene: TRBJ2-5
abundance: .
CDR3nt: TGTGCCAGCAGCCCCGGGACTAGCGGGCCGTTAGAGACCCAGTACTTC
CDR3aa: CASSPGTSGPLETQYF

v_gene: TRBV29-1
d_gene: .
j_gene: TRBJ2-5
abundance: .
CDR3nt: TGCAGCGTTGTGGGGGGGCGCGTAGGTTTGTCTATCGCCCAGTACTTC
CDR3aa: CSVVGGRVGLSIAQYF

v_gene: TRBV5-1
d_gene: .
j_gene: TRBJ1-3
abundance: few
CDR3nt: TGCGCCAGCAGGACAGACTCTGGAAACACCATATATTTT
CDR3aa: CASRTDSGNTIYF

v_gene: TRBV12-3/TRBV12-4
d_gene: .
j_gene: TRBJ2-7
abundance: .
CDR3nt: TGTGCCAGCAATTTAGGAGGGATCGAGCAGTACTTC
CDR3aa: CASNLGGIEQYF